The present TCR beta chain was sequenced within a study of T cell responses to AZD1222 COVID-19 vaccine. Overall study findings and caveats: Unmutated variant regions are reportedly the target of nearly half of TCRs that are spike-specific. Mostly white British, mostly female donors; authors suggested clonal diversity may be underestimated. Elevations in Spike-specific TCR breadth and depth followed administration of two AZD1222 doses.

There are 12 residues in the CDR3. The V end was cut by 5 bases, the J end by 8 bases, with 9 bases between. Germline V gene data show CDR1 as KGHSH and CDR2 as LQKENI. Investigators merged groups given second doses at roughly 4 or roughly 12 weeks. Sequenced by immunoSEQ multiplex PCR; TCRdb stores in-frame clones only, minus some. The sample gives more than 85,000 clones, about 87% of which show up once; around 4% is in the top ten. Remarks on this clone: Its antigen is still unknown.

The chain employs TRBV18 and TRBJ1-4; no reliable D call. The sequencing here drew on peripheral blood, taken 28 days after the second AZD1222 dose. The receptor was isolated from an adult who received the AZD1222 COVID-19 vaccine. The CDR3 nucleotides read TGTGCCAGCTCAGTCCGGGGAGAAAAACTGTTTTTT. It yields the protein CASSVRGEKLFF.